The T cell receptor beta chain under discussion was sequenced for a study of blood T cell repertoires in COVID-19. In germline, CDR1 is MDHEN, CDR2 SYDVKM. With V trimmed by 7 bases and J by 3 bases, 9 bases remained unmatched. The CDR3 runs 14 residues. This table comes from immunoSEQ multiplex PCR, and its TCRdb copy is limited to in-frame clones, with some not included. The sample has around 70,000 clones, roughly 90% seen once. This chain joins TRBV28 and TRBJ2-7, with 7 bases aligning to TRBD1. The source material was peripheral blood. The receptor was derived from a man aged 45-65 years with acute or convalescent COVID-19. The CDR3 nucleotides are TGTGCCAGCAACCGTGGGGGACAGTTCTACGAGCAGTACGTC. Amino acid sequence: CASNRGGQFYEQYV.